The 22 T cell receptor beta chains below were found in one sample sequenced in a study of blood T cell repertoires in COVID-19. TCRdb's table, derived via immunoSEQ multiplex PCR, lists solely in-frame clones and lacks some. There are 150,000 to 200,000 clones in the sample; roughly nine tenths occur only once, and under 2.5% lies in the top ten. Input material: peripheral blood. These receptors were obtained from a man aged 65 to 85 with active or convalescent COVID-19.

Only one count was recorded for this clone. J is TRBJ1-4 and V is TRBV4-3, with 7 bases that match TRBD1. Germline CDR1 LGHNA, CDR2 YSLEER. The trim removed 3 bases at V and 8 bases at J, leaving 9 bases unmatched. The CDR3 loop spans 15 amino acids. CDR3 residues: CASSHATGEHEKLFF. The CDR3 nucleotides are TGCGCCAGCAGCCATGCAACAGGGGAGCACGAAAAACTGTTTTTT.

V and J are TRBV21-1 and TRBJ2-7; the table's D call TRBD2 went unverified against the DNA. TRBV21-1 represents a pseudogene. The CDR3 is made up of 14 amino acids. The CDR3 sequence is CASSKASGSYEQYF. Here the CDR3 DNA reads TGTGCCAGCAGCAAAGCGAGCGGGAGCTACGAGCAGTACTTC.

This chain connects TRBV7-2 to TRBJ2-3; the D is unclear. The germline V gene has CDR1 SGHTA and CDR2 FQGNSA. The V gene lost 7 bases and the J gene lost 6 bases, with 17 bases spanning the gap. The CDR3 length is 14 residues. This CDR3 reads CASIPQPAADTQYF. CDR3 bases: TGTGCCAGCATCCCGCAGCCAGCAGCGGATACGCAGTATTTT.

This chain connects TRBV2 to TRBJ1-2; D uncertain. CDR1 is SNHLY and CDR2 is FYNNEI in the germline V gene. Trimming took 5 bases from V and 2 from J, leaving 12 bases between them. The CDR3 loop spans 14 amino acids. Here the CDR3 reads CASSPGLRNYGYTF. As DNA, the CDR3 is TGTGCCAGCAGTCCTGGACTGAGAAACTATGGCTACACCTTC.

The J gene is TRBJ2-1, the V gene TRBV7-6; D is unclear. The CDR3 runs 12 residues. CDR1 and CDR2 (germline): SGHVS, FNYEAQ. Between the trimmed V and J ends, which lost 1 base and 9 bases, there was a span of 7 bases. The CDR3 here is CASSLGGSEQFF. The CDR3 nucleotides read TGTGCCAGCAGCTTAGGAGGAAGTGAGCAGTTCTTC. Filled out from reference TRBV7-6 and TRBJ2-1, the complete variable domain reads GAGVSQSPRYKVTKRGQDVALRCDPISGHVSLYWYRQALGQGPEFLTYFNYEAQQDKSGLPNDRFSAERPEGSISTLTIQRTEQRDSAMYRCASSLGGSEQFFGPGTRLTVL.

This clone has more than one count but fewer than ten. The rearrangement joins TRBV28 to TRBJ1-5; 9 nucleotides align to TRBD1. This CDR3 contains 16 residues. The trim removed 3 bases at V and 5 bases at J, leaving 8 bases unmatched. Per the germline V gene, CDR1 is MDHEN and CDR2 is SYDVKM. CDR3 DNA sequence: TGTGCCAGCAGTTTCTCCCACGGACAGGGGTATCAGCCCCAGCATTTT. Its translation: CASSFSHGQGYQPQHF. Combining the CDR3 with reference TRBV28 and TRBJ1-5 gives the whole variable domain DVKVTQSSRYLVKRTGEKVFLECVQDMDHENMFWYRQDPGLGLRLIYFSYDVKMKEKGDIPEGYSVSREKKERFSLILESASTNQTSMYLCASSFSHGQGYQPQHFGDGTRLSIL.

The J gene is TRBJ1-4, the V gene TRBV5-1; 8 bases are a match to TRBD1. This CDR3 contains 18 residues. V was pared by 2 bases and J by 7 bases, with 16 bases of the junction left unmatched. Germline lookup yields CDR1 SGHRS and CDR2 YFSETQ. CDR3 protein: CASSFYYRGSNAGEKLFF. The CDR3 DNA reads as TGCGCCAGCAGCTTCTATTACAGGGGGAGTAATGCTGGTGAAAAACTGTTTTTT.

V usage is TRBV12-3 or TRBV12-4 and J usage is TRBJ1-3; D is uncertain. The CDR3 totals 12 residues. V was pared by 3 bases and J by 4 bases, with 4 bases between. The CDR3 protein is CASSFAGNTIYF. DNA for the CDR3: TGTGCCAGCAGTTTTGCGGGAAACACCATATATTTT.

The chain has TRBV7-9 and TRBJ1-2; D uncertain. The CDR3 consists of 14 residues. The V gene lost 0 bases and the J gene lost 6 bases, with 11 bases spanning the gap. Germline CDR1 reads SEHNR; CDR2 reads FQNEAQ (reference sequence). The CDR3 sequence is CASSLAPGLDGYTF. The CDR3 nucleotides are TGTGCCAGCAGCTTAGCACCTGGGCTTGATGGCTACACCTTC.

The genes are TRBV5-6 and TRBJ2-3; weak D call: TRBD2 (7 bases). V was shortened by 4 bases and J by 2 bases, with 14 bases between the two germline ends. CDR1 is SGHDT and CDR2 is YYEEEE in the germline V gene. The CDR3 sequence is 15 residues long. CDR3 coding DNA: TGTGCCAGCAGCCCCTGGGGGGGGCCCACAGATACGCAGTATTTT. It codes for CASSPWGGPTDTQYF.

The rearrangement links TRBV11-2 to TRBJ2-2; possible D gene TRBD1, 7 bases. This CDR3 has 15 amino acids. Germline-derived CDR1 and CDR2 are SGHAT and FQNNGV. The V end lost 5 bases, the J end lost 6 bases, and 16 bases lay between the germline ends. CDR3 protein: CASSPQGGSAGELFF. CDR3 DNA: TGTGCCAGCAGCCCCCAGGGGGGCAGCGCCGGGGAGCTGTTTTTT.

This chain connects TRBV11-2 to TRBJ2-3; 10 bases fit TRBD2. The J segment lost 2 bases and the V segment lost 3 bases, leaving 2 bases of the junction unmatched. CDR3 length: 15 residues. Germline assignment: CDR1 SGHAT and CDR2 FQNNGV. The CDR3 region has the DNA TGTGCCAGCAGCTTCCTAGCGGGGGTCACAGATACGCAGTATTTT. Amino acids: CASSFLAGVTDTQYF.

The rearrangement joins TRBV14 to TRBJ1-1, with 7 bases that match TRBD1. The V gene's germline CDR1 is SGHDN and CDR2 FVKESK. The CDR3 covers 13 residues. The junction had 6 bases not matched to a gene; V was cut back by 0 bases and J by 11 bases. The CDR3 region has the DNA TGTGCCAGCAGCCAAGAAGACAGGGCGGGGGCTTTCTTT. This sequence encodes CASSQEDRAGAFF. Looking up the rest from reference TRBV14 and TRBJ1-1 gives the full variable domain: EAGVTQFPSHSVIEKGQTVTLRCDPISGHDNLYWYRRVMGKEIKFLLHFVKESKQDESGMPNNRFLAERTGGTYSTLKVQPAELEDSGVYFCASSQEDRAGAFFGQGTRLTVV.

The chain recombines TRBV19 with TRBJ2-1; 8 nucleotides agree with TRBD2. The CDR3 extends over 14 amino acids. Germline CDR1 LNHDA, CDR2 SQIVND (reference sequence). The ends lost 5 bases at V and 5 bases at J; junction bases unmatched: 5. The CDR3 spells CASSPGGVHNEQFF. DNA of the CDR3: TGTGCCAGTAGTCCGGGAGGGGTCCACAATGAGCAGTTCTTC.

As DNA, the CDR3 is TGCGCCAGCAGCTTGGGTCGGGTTGGCAATTCACCCCTCCACTTT. This sequence encodes CASSLGRVGNSPLHF. V and J are TRBV5-1 and TRBJ1-6; D gene uncertain. The germline CDR1 and CDR2 sequences are SGHRS and YFSETQ. The CDR3 has 15 residues. V dropped 0 bases and J dropped 7 bases, with 11 bases sitting between them.

The chain joins TRBV4-3 to TRBJ2-1; D not certain. From germline, CDR1 is LGHNA and CDR2 YSLEER. The CDR3 runs 17 residues. Trimming took 1 base from V and 0 from J, leaving 13 bases between them. CDR3 protein: CASSQVVGGSSYNEQFF. The CDR3 nucleotides are TGCGCCAGCAGCCAAGTAGTTGGCGGAAGCTCCTACAATGAGCAGTTCTTC.

CDR3 nucleotide sequence: TGTGCCAGCTCACCTCAGGGGATGAGGTACGAGCAGTACTTC. This gives the protein CASSPQGMRYEQYF. V is TRBV18 and J is TRBJ2-7; possibly TRBD1 for D (6 bases). The CDR3 extends over 14 amino acids. Germline V lookup: CDR1 KGHSH, CDR2 LQKENI. V gave up 3 bases and J gave up 4 bases, with 13 bases separating them.

This clone was picked up a small number of times. The chain combines TRBV18 with TRBJ1-5; TRBD1 might be the D (5 bases). The length of the CDR3 is 15 residues. V was shortened by 5 bases and J by 0 bases, with 11 bases between the two germline ends. Germline V gene lookup returns CDR1 KGHSH and CDR2 LQKENI. CDR3 loop: CASSSTANSNQPQHF. In nucleotides, the CDR3 is TGTGCCAGCTCATCGACAGCTAATAGCAATCAGCCCCAGCATTTT.

This chain's CDR3 is CASSFLEGKVSTDTQYF. CDR3 nucleotide sequence: TGTGCCAGCAGCTTCTTGGAGGGCAAGGTAAGCACAGATACGCAGTATTTT. The V gene is TRBV7-9, the J gene TRBJ2-3; maybe TRBD2 (6 bases). The CDR3 contains 17 residues. The germline gives CDR1 SEHNR, CDR2 FQNEAQ (reference sequence). The V end lost 3 bases, the J end lost 0 bases, and 16 bases lay between the germline ends.

This clone was observed a few times. The chain employs TRBV5-1 and TRBJ2-3; TRBD2 aligns across 7 bases. J gave up 6 bases and V 2 bases, and 6 bases lay outside the gene matches. The CDR3 has 14 amino acids. Germline lookup yields CDR1 SGHRS and CDR2 YFSETQ. CDR3 loop: CASSFWTRLDTQYF. The CDR3 nucleotides are TGCGCCAGCAGCTTCTGGACTAGGTTGGATACGCAGTATTTT.

V and J are TRBV10-2 and TRBJ1-5, with a tentative D call TRBD1 (6 bases). Germline assignment: CDR1 WSHSY and CDR2 SAAADI. The V end was cut by 7 bases, the J end by 5 bases, with 18 bases between. The CDR3 is 15 amino acids. CDR3 sequence reads: CASTPGGGNDQPQHF. DNA of the CDR3: TGCGCCAGCACCCCTGGGGGGGGCAATGATCAGCCCCAGCATTTT.

The chain couples TRBV27 to TRBJ1-6; maybe TRBD1 (5 bases). The germline V and J ends were trimmed by 6 bases and 7 bases, with 16 bases remaining between them. CDR1 is MNHEY, CDR2 SMNVEV, per germline (reference sequence). The CDR3 runs 15 residues. The CDR3 protein is CASSPPAGVNSPLHF. The CDR3, as DNA: TGTGCCAGCAGCCCCCCCGCGGGGGTCAATTCACCCCTCCACTTT.